A selection of T cell receptor beta chains follows, all from one sample in a study of CD8+CD57+ T cells in acquired aplastic anemia. TCRdb ran MiXCR on the reads and lists one entry per CDR3 protein. The sample holds hundreds of thousands of distinct CDR3 sequences; around three fifths are singletons and the top ten take roughly 8%. Sequenced material: sorted CD4+, CD8+, or CD8+CD57+ T cells (not recorded which) from PBMCs. The receptors originated from a human donor with severe aplastic anemia or a healthy control (not recorded which). The conserved cysteine and the conserved F or W are not part of the CDR3 here. The D gene is left open where the match is weak.

TRBJ2-5 TRBV9 - ASSAWGSKETQY
TRBJ1-5 TRBV19 - ASSGDSRYSNQPQH
TRBJ2-1 TRBV29-1 TRBD2 SVEDGLAVADEQF
TRBJ2-5 TRBV29-1 TRBD1 SVEPGPTGVLETQY
TRBJ1-6 TRBV10-3 - ASSYSKVYNSPLH
TRBJ1-1 TRBV3-1 - ASSLLPSHQGPLNTEAF
TRBJ1-5 TRBV20-1 - RTSNQPQH
TRBJ2-5 TRBV2 - ASGGSGETQY
TRBJ1-1 TRBV12-5 - ASGLSGDQAF
TRBJ2-7 TRBV5-1 - ASSLGPETLSYEQY
TRBJ2-1 TRBV24-1 TRBD1 ATSDQGTGYYNEQF
TRBJ1-2 TRBV9 TRBD1 ASRAGTGGQGHGYT
TRBJ1-1 TRBV7-9 - ASSFVDRNTEAF
TRBJ2-3 TRBV20-1 TRBD2 SAPKTSGGNTQY
TRBJ2-6 TRBV9 - ASTAAGANVLT
TRBJ1-3 TRBV13 - ASSFWNSGNTIY
TRBJ2-7 TRBV29-1 TRBD1 SVEVLRDRGYEQY
TRBJ2-3 TRBV2 - ASSEISDTDMQY
TRBJ2-7 TRBV19 - AGGGGPLNDNSYEQY
TRBJ1-2 TRBV20-1 - SATDSGIYGYT
TRBJ2-4 TRBV10-3 TRBD1 AISEYRSGQEAGTKNIQY
TRBJ2-5 TRBV9 TRBD1 ASSVVAQGAQETQY
TRBJ1-6 TRBV20-1 - SANGVRSPLH
TRBJ2-2 TRBV5-4 - ASSPRGSANTGELF
TRBJ2-5 TRBV7-8 TRBD2 ASSLSGAGMTQY
TRBJ2-3 TRBV7-9 - ASSSSPDTQY
TRBJ2-3 TRBV7-8 - ASTRNWGSTDTQY
TRBJ2-5 TRBV20-1 TRBD2 SARDLTSGEQETQY
TRBJ2-6 TRBV20-1 - SARVETGANVLT
TRBJ1-6 TRBV5-4 TRBD1 ASSLPTGGAGNSPLH
TRBJ2-5 TRBV2 - ASSERGTSETQY
TRBJ1-2 TRBV29-1 - SVEGADGYT
TRBJ1-5 TRBV6-2/TRBV6-3 - ASQYGRRNTNQPQH
TRBJ2-2 TRBV5-1 TRBD1 ASSAGTGAQGTGELF
TRBJ2-7 TRBV9 - ASSVGGSTYEQY
TRBJ1-1 TRBV5-6 - ASSLDRAVLHTEAF
TRBJ2-7 TRBV18 - ASSPPDRRLEQY